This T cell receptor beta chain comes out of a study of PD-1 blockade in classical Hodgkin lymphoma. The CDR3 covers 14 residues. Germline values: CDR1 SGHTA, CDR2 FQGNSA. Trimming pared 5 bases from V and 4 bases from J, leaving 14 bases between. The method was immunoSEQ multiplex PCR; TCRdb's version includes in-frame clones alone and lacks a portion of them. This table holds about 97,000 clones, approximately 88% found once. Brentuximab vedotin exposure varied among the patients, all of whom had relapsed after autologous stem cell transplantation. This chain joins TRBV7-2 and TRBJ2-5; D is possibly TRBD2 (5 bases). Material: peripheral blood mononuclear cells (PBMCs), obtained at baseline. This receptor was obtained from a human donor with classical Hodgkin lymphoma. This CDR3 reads CASSPLAMGETQYF. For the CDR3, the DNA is TGTGCCAGCAGCCCTCTAGCAATGGGAGAGACCCAGTACTTC.